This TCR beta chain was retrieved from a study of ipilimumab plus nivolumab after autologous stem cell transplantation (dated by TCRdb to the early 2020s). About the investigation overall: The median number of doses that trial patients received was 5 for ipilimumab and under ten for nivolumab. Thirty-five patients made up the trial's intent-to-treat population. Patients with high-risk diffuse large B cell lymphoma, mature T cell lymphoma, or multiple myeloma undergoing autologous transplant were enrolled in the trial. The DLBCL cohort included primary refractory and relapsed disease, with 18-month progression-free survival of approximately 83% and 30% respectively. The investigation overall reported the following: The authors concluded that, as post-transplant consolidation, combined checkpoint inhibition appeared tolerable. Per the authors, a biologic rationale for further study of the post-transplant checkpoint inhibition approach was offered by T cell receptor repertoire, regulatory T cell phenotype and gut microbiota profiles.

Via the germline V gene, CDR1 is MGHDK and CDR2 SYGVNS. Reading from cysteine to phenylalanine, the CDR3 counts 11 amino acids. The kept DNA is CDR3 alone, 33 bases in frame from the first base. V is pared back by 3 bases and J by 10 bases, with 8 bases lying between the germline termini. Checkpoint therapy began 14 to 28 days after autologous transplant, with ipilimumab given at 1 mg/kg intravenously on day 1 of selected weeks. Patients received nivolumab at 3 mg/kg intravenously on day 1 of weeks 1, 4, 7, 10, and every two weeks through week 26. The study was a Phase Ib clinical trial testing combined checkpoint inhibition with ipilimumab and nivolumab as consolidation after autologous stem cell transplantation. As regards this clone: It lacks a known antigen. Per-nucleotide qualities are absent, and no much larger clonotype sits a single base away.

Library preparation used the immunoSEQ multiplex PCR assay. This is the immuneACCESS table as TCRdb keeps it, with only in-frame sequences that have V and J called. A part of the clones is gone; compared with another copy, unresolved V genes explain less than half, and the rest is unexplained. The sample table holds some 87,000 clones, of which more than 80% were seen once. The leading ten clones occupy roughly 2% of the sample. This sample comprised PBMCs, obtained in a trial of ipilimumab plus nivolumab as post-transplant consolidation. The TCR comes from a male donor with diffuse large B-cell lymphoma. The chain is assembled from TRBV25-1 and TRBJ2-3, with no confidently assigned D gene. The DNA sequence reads TGTGCCAGCAGTGAGAGGAAAGCGCAGTATTTT. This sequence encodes CASSERKAQYF.